This T cell receptor (beta chain) emerged from a study of cytomegalovirus exposure and HLA in healthy donors. 13 Jbeta primers and 60 Vbeta primers were used for the PCR. TCRdb keeps only in-frame clones here, not all; method: immunoSEQ multiplex PCR. This sample yields over 150,000 clones, of which more than 70% are seen a single time; over 1.1% belongs to the top ten. A single count supports this clone. The V segment lost 3 bases and the J segment 7 bases; nucleotides outside the gene matches: 8. The CDR3 consists of 14 residues. J is TRBJ1-2 and V is TRBV23-1; 7 bases fit TRBD1. TRBV23-1 belongs to the ORF category, with a function that is uncertain. The sequencing sample was made of PBMCs. This sequence originates from a man aged 60 to 75 in good health and CMV-seronegative. The CDR3 loop reads CASSQQGGGAGYTF. CDR3 coding DNA: TGCGCCAGCAGTCAGCAGGGGGGAGGAGCTGGCTACACCTTC.